Shown below are 13 T cell receptor beta chains from a single sample sequenced in a study of T cell responses to AZD1222 COVID-19 vaccine listed by TCRdb under 2021. The intended sense of this specimen's time point label: baseline before first vaccination. Receptor libraries were prepared by the immunoSEQ multiplex PCR assay. TCRdb obtained this table from immuneACCESS and retained in-frame rearrangements with V and J assigned. These tables miss some clones; where compared with another copy, unresolved V genes account for less than half of the shortfall, and the remainder is unexplained. The sample table contains approximately 100,000 clones; only one count was recorded for approximately 90% of them. Together, the top ten hold around 7% of the sample. Source: peripheral blood, taken on day 0 of AZD1222 vaccination. The receptors come from an adult in good health.

The V call is TRBV27, the J call TRBJ1-1, with a tentative D call TRBD1 (6 bases). Germline lookup yields CDR1 MNHEY and CDR2 SMNVEV (reference sequence). The V end was cut by 4 bases, the J end by 11 bases, with 17 bases between. The CDR3 is 13 amino acids. The CDR3 spells CASSSVQGLRAFF. The CDR3 nucleotides read TGTGCCAGCAGTTCAGTACAGGGCCTTCGGGCTTTCTTT.

The chain carries TRBV7-9 and TRBJ2-5; possibly TRBD1 for D (5 bases). Germline V gives CDR1 SEHNR, CDR2 FQNEAQ (reference sequence). The CDR3 contains 16 residues. The germline V and J ends were trimmed by 0 bases and 2 bases, with 13 bases remaining between them. CDR3 residues: CASSLAWFDSQETQYF. Here the CDR3 DNA reads TGTGCCAGCAGCTTAGCATGGTTCGACAGTCAAGAGACCCAGTACTTC.

The rearrangement uses TRBV7-2 and TRBJ2-1; TRBD1 matches 9 bases. The V segment lost 4 bases and the J segment 7 bases; nucleotides outside the gene matches: 11. The CDR3 has 16 residues. CDR1 is SGHTA and CDR2 is FQGNSA in the germline V gene. CDR3 sequence (DNA): TGTGCCAGCAGCTCAGATCTGGACAGGGGAAGAAATGAGCAGTTCTTC. Translated: CASSSDLDRGRNEQFF. The variable domain in full, with the rest retrieved from reference TRBV7-2 and TRBJ2-1, is GAGVSQSPSNKVTEKGKDVELRCDPISGHTALYWYRQSLGQGLEFLIYFQGNSAPDKSGLPSDRFSAERTGGSVSTLTIQRTQQEDSAVYLCASSSDLDRGRNEQFFGPGTRLTVL.

V gene TRBV4-1 combines with J gene TRBJ1-2; D perhaps matches TRBD1 (5 bases). CDR3 size: 19 residues. Germline CDR1 reads MGHRA; CDR2 reads YSYEKL. The V end was cut by 0 bases, the J end by 0 bases, with 20 bases between. The CDR3, as DNA: TGCGCCAGCAGCCAAGATCCTTCGCCTACTTTGACAGCTAACTATGGCTACACCTTC. It translates to CASSQDPSPTLTANYGYTF.

The chain links TRBV20-1 to TRBJ1-2; 8 nucleotides align to TRBD1. This CDR3 has 14 residues. Germline loops: CDR1 DFQATT, CDR2 SNEGSKA (reference sequence). V lost 3 bases and J lost 7; bases outside the gene matches: 10. The CDR3 spells CSASRAGGTSGYTF. CDR3 nucleotide sequence: TGCAGTGCTAGTAGGGCAGGGGGCACCTCTGGCTACACCTTC.

The gene calls are TRBV3-1 (or the pseudogene TRBV3-2) and TRBJ2-5; 11 bases match TRBD1. Germline V gives CDR1 LGHDT, CDR2 YNNKEL (reference sequence). Losses at the gene ends were 5 bases for V and 5 bases for J; bases not matched to a gene: 7. The CDR3 length is 15 residues. In DNA, the CDR3 is TGTGCCAGCAGCTTCAGGACAGGGGGCAAGGAGACCCAGTACTTC. Its protein product is CASSFRTGGKETQYF.

The rearrangement uses TRBV29-1 and TRBJ2-3; 9 positions agree with TRBD2. Germline CDR1 is SQVTM and CDR2 is ANQGSEA. The J segment lost 9 bases and the V segment lost 2 bases, leaving 9 bases of the junction unmatched. The CDR3 extends over 14 amino acids. CDR3 DNA sequence: TGCAGCGTTGAATCCCGCGGGGGGGCAGTCACGCAGTATTTT. Amino acid sequence: CSVESRGGAVTQYF.

The CDR3: CASSRQAGGNQPQHF. The CDR3 DNA sequence: TGTGCCAGCAGCCGCCAGGCCGGAGGCAATCAGCCCCAGCATTTT. This chain links TRBV5-6 with TRBJ1-5; D remains ambiguous. The CDR3 spans 15 residues. Trimming cost V 4 bases and J 2 bases, with 13 bases left between them. CDR1 and CDR2 from the germline V gene are SGHDT and YYEEEE.

The chain couples TRBV6-1 to TRBJ1-2; 9 bases map to TRBD1. This CDR3 has 15 residues. Per germline, CDR1 MNHNS and CDR2 SASEGT. The V segment lost 1 base and the J segment 4 bases; nucleotides outside the gene matches: 4. The CDR3 nucleotides read TGTGCCAGCAGTGAAGATACGGGACAGGGCTATGGCTACACCTTC. The encoded protein is CASSEDTGQGYGYTF.

The rearrangement joins TRBV7-2 to TRBJ1-2; unclear D gene. The CDR3 totals 13 residues. Looked up from germline, CDR1 is SGHTA and CDR2 is FQGNSA. V lost 1 base, J lost 2 bases, and 5 bases lay in between. CDR3: CASSLDTNYGYTF. DNA of the CDR3: TGTGCCAGCAGCTTAGATACGAACTATGGCTACACCTTC.

The chain uses TRBV27 and TRBJ1-1; 8 nucleotides match TRBD1. The CDR3 consists of 14 residues. The V and J ends lost 5 bases and 5 bases, in that order; junction bases with no gene match: 7. Germline assignment: CDR1 MNHEY and CDR2 SMNVEV (reference sequence). The CDR3 reads CASSTGTGGTEAFF. DNA for the CDR3: TGTGCCAGCAGTACCGGGACAGGTGGGACTGAAGCTTTCTTT.

V and J are TRBV30 and TRBJ2-7; 8 bases fit TRBD1. V lost 4 bases, J lost 2 bases, and 4 bases stayed unmatched. Germline V gene sequence: CDR1 GTSNPN, CDR2 SVGIG (reference sequence). The CDR3 spans 13 residues. CDR3: CAWTRTGTYEQYF. The DNA for the CDR3 is TGTGCCTGGACAAGGACAGGGACCTACGAGCAGTACTTC.

J is TRBJ2-5 and V is TRBV2; D is unresolved. Germline lookup yields CDR1 SNHLY and CDR2 FYNNEI. The CDR3 spans 12 residues. V was pared by 4 bases and J by 2 bases, with 5 bases between. CDR3 sequence reads: CASSAIQETQYF. For the CDR3, the DNA is TGTGCCAGCAGTGCTATTCAAGAGACCCAGTACTTC. Filled out from reference TRBV2 and TRBJ2-5, the complete variable domain reads EPEVTQTPSHQVTQMGQEVILRCVPISNHLYFYWYRQILGQKVEFLVSFYNNEISEKSEIFDDQFSVERPDGSNFTLKIRSTKLEDSAMYFCASSAIQETQYFGPGTRLLVL.